Below are 18 T cell receptor beta chains sequenced from a single sample in a study of blood T cells in healthy people across ages. A second PCR, run for roughly 7 to 12 cycles, used a sample-barcoded 5' primer plus a J-beta primer mix. TCRdb redid the calling of the 5' RACE reads with MiXCR, one entry per CDR3 protein. The table records fewer than 600,000 distinct CDR3 sequences, roughly a quarter of them present only once. The same specimen was also included in a second study, on T cells of mothers and their children.

Sequences were obtained from blood. Receptors were obtained from a boy younger than 10 in good health.

This clonotype came up many times. The chain links TRBV24-1 to TRBJ2-5; perhaps TRBD1 as D (6 bases). The germline CDR1 and CDR2 sequences are KGHDR and SFDVKD. The CDR3 has 17 amino acids. V was clipped by 6 bases and J by 1 base, with 20 bases between them. CDR3 loop: CATSPGALGAFQETQYF. CDR3 DNA: TGTGCCACCAGTCCAGGGGCTTTGGGGGCCTTCCAAGAGACCCAGTACTTC.

On this clonotype itself: This CDR3 fails to terminate in the conserved phenylalanine or tryptophan, so it likely reflects a read error. The gene calls are TRBV29-1 and TRBJ1-1; D remains unclear. The germline gives CDR1 SQVTM, CDR2 ANQGSEA. The CDR3 sequence is 14 residues long. Trimming cost V 4 bases and J 0 bases, with 12 bases left between them. CDR3 DNA sequence: TGCAGCGTTGTCCTCCGGGCGATGAACACTGAAGCTTTCCTT. The encoded protein is CSVVLRAMNTEAFL.

This clonotype was detected only a few times. This CDR3 reads CASSQRLNRETQYF. As DNA, the CDR3 is TGTGCCAGCAGCCAACGACTAAATAGGGAGACCCAGTACTTC. The chain joins TRBV3-1 to TRBJ2-5, with a weak D call TRBD2 (5 bases). CDR1 LGHDT and CDR2 YNNKEL come from the germline V gene (reference sequence). The CDR3 length is 14 residues. The germline V and J ends were trimmed by 2 bases and 5 bases, with 12 bases remaining between them.

This clonotype came up a few times. This chain joins TRBV15 and TRBJ1-5, with D perhaps matching TRBD1 (6 bases). Germline V gene data show CDR1 as LNHNV and CDR2 as YYDKDF (reference sequence). The CDR3 consists of 17 residues. The V end lost 0 bases, the J end lost 6 bases, and 18 bases lay between the germline ends. The CDR3 here is CATSRDGVGGRRQPQHF. The CDR3 DNA is TGTGCCACCAGCAGAGATGGCGTAGGGGGGCGCCGTCAGCCCCAGCATTTT.

This clonotype was counted between two and nine times. This chain uses TRBV3-1 with TRBJ2-7; D gene uncertain. Looked up from germline, CDR1 is LGHDT and CDR2 is YNNKEL (reference sequence). The CDR3 runs 14 residues. Trimming took off 1 base at V and 0 bases at J, with 7 bases between the two ends. The CDR3 sequence is CASSQGRTSYEQYF. The CDR3 nucleotides are TGTGCCAGCAGCCAAGGTCGCACCTCCTACGAGCAGTACTTC.

This sequence joins TRBV6-2 or TRBV6-3 and TRBJ2-1; unclear D gene. The end of the DNA aligns better with TRBJ2-7, so the J call may be wrong. This CDR3 contains 14 residues. Germline lookup yields CDR1 MNHEY and CDR2 SVGEGT. The CDR3 region is CASGRVALFGEQYF. Here the CDR3 DNA reads TGTGCCAGCGGGCGCGTTGCACTATTCGGGGAGCAGTACTTC.

This chain uses TRBV6-5 with TRBJ2-5; D possibly corresponds to TRBD2 (6 bases). The better agreement between TRBJ2-7 and the DNA end casts doubt on the J call. The CDR3 runs to 14 residues. CDR1 and CDR2 from the germline V gene are MNHEY and SVGAGI. The chain's CDR3 is CASSSGESAYEQYF. In nucleotides, the CDR3 is TGTGCCAGCAGTTCGGGGGAGTCAGCCTACGAGCAGTACTTC.

The J gene is TRBJ2-7, the V gene TRBV12-3 or TRBV12-4; unclear D gene. The CDR3 runs to 15 residues. Trimming stripped 1 base from V and 0 bases from J, with 10 bases between. CDR3 sequence (DNA): TGTGCCAGCAGTTTAGGGGTCGTTCCCTCCTACGAGCAGTACTTC. It is translated as CASSLGVVPSYEQYF.

The chain recombines TRBV5-1 with TRBJ2-2; 13 bases map to TRBD2. The CDR3 covers 16 residues. V dropped 2 bases and J dropped 5; count of bases not matched to a gene: 3. Germline V gives CDR1 SGHRS, CDR2 YFSETQ. CDR3 sequence: CASSLLAGGETGELFF. CDR3 bases: TGCGCCAGCAGCTTACTAGCGGGAGGGGAGACCGGGGAGCTGTTTTTT.

The rearrangement uses TRBV10-3 and TRBJ2-5, with TRBD2 matching 15 bases. This CDR3 is 16 amino acids long. Germline CDR1 is ENHRY and CDR2 is SYGVKD. J was trimmed by 5 bases and V by 7 bases; bases with no gene match: 8. The CDR3 reads CAITPGLAGGAETQYF. CDR3 nucleotides: TGTGCCATCACTCCGGGACTAGCGGGGGGCGCCGAGACCCAGTACTTC.

The rearrangement uses TRBV28 and TRBJ2-4; D possibly uses TRBD1 or TRBD2 (5 bases each). The ends were cut back, 6 bases at V and 5 bases at J, with 17 bases in the middle. CDR1 is MDHEN and CDR2 is SYDVKM in the germline V gene. This CDR3 spans 15 amino acids. CDR3 sequence (DNA): TGTGCCAGCAGAAGACTTGTCGGGGCCCAAAACATTCAGTACTTC. Protein product: CASRRLVGAQNIQYF.

The chain recombines TRBV9 with TRBJ2-1; TRBD2 matches at 8 bases. CDR3 length: 16 residues. The germline gives CDR1 SGDLS, CDR2 YYNGEE. J lost 8 bases, V lost 4 bases, and 14 bases had no gene match. CDR3 in amino acids: CASSPYLRGGPDEQFF. The CDR3 DNA follows: TGTGCCAGCAGCCCGTACTTACGGGGGGGCCCTGATGAGCAGTTCTTC.

This clonotype showed up just a few times. This rearrangement joins TRBV4-1 to TRBJ2-3, with D unresolved. CDR3 size: 17 residues. Deletions cut 1 base from V and 2 bases from J, with 16 bases between. Germline values: CDR1 MGHRA, CDR2 YSYEKL. In DNA, the CDR3 is TGCGCCAGCAGCCAAGGGGGAAGCGTCAGACCCACAGATACGCAGTATTTT. Its protein product is CASSQGGSVRPTDTQYF.

This clonotype was detected once. This rearrangement joins TRBV6-5 to TRBJ2-4; tentatively, D is TRBD1 (6 bases). This CDR3 has 14 residues. Trimming left V 6 bases short and J 7 bases short, with 16 bases between. The germline gives CDR1 MNHEY, CDR2 SVGAGI. The CDR3 loop reads CASRGDGTKNIQYF. The CDR3 DNA reads as TGTGCCAGCAGGGGGGACGGGACAAAGAACATTCAGTACTTC.

V and J are TRBV30 and TRBJ2-2; D is tentatively TRBD1 or TRBD2 (6 bases each). Trimming took off 2 bases at V and 9 bases at J, with 16 bases between the two ends. Germline CDR1 reads GTSNPN; CDR2 reads SVGIG (reference sequence). The CDR3 extends over 14 amino acids. CDR3 residues: CAWSLGRGPWELFF. DNA for the CDR3: TGTGCCTGGAGTCTGGGCCGGGGGCCTTGGGAGCTGTTTTTT.

The rearrangement joins TRBV5-4 to TRBJ2-1; possibly TRBD2 for D (6 bases). Judging by the DNA end, TRBJ2-7 fits better; the J call may be wrong. Looked up from germline, CDR1 is SGHNT and CDR2 is YYREEE (reference sequence). The length of the CDR3 is 15 residues. The CDR3, as DNA: TGTGCCAGCAGCTTAGGAGGGAGTGTTATCTACGAGCAGTACTTC. Its translation: CASSLGGSVIYEQYF.

In this sample, this clonotype turned up a few times. V gene TRBV7-2 combines with J gene TRBJ2-1; no clear D. Germline loops: CDR1 SGHTA, CDR2 FQGNSA. The germline V and J ends were trimmed by 0 bases and 1 base, with 7 bases remaining between them. The CDR3 consists of 15 residues. CDR3 nucleotide sequence: TGTGCCAGCAGCTTAGCGCAGCCTTCCTACAATGAGCAGTTCTTC. Residues: CASSLAQPSYNEQFF.

This clonotype was counted a few times. This rearrangement joins TRBV7-9 to TRBJ1-2; TRBD1 agrees at 7 bases. The V segment lost 2 bases and the J segment 6 bases; nucleotides outside the gene matches: 12. Germline CDR1 SEHNR, CDR2 FQNEAQ (reference sequence). CDR3 length equals 16 residues. CDR3 residues: CASSLFTGEATNGYTF. CDR3 in DNA: TGTGCCAGCAGCTTATTTACAGGGGAGGCTACTAATGGCTACACCTTC.